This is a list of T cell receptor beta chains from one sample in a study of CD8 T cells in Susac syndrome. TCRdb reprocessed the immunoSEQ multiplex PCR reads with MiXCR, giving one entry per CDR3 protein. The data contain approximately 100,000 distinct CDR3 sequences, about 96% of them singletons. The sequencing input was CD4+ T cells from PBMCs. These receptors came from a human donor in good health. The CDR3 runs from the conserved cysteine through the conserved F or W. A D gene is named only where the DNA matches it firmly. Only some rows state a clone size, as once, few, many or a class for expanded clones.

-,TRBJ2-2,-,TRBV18,TGTGCCAGCTCACCACCGGAGAAACCCGGGGAGCTGTTTTTT,CASSPPEKPGELFF
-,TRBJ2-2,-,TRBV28,TGTGCCAGCAGCTCTCCTCGCGCGAACACCGGGGAGCTGTTTTTT,CASSSPRANTGELFF
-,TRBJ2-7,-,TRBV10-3,TGTGCCTCCGGGGCGGCTGCCTACGAGCAGTACTTC,CASGAAAYEQYF
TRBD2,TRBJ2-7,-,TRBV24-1,TGTGCCACCATTCCCTCGAGCGGGATACACCCCTACGAGCAGTACTTC,CATIPSSGIHPYEQYF
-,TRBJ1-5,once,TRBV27,TGTGCCAGCAGTGATACGGGTCTGGGCAATCAGCCCCAGCATTTT,CASSDTGLGNQPQHF
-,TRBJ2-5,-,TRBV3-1,TGTGCCAGCAGCCAACTTACCCCCCAGTACTTC,CASSQLTPQYF
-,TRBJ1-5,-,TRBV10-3,TGTGCCATCAGTGAGGAGGGAGGCAATCAGCCCCAGCATTTT,CAISEEGGNQPQHF
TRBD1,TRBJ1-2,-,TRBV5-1,TGCGCCAGCAGCCCATGGACAGGGTCCAACTATGGCTACACCTTC,CASSPWTGSNYGYTF
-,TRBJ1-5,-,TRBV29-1,TGCAGCGTTGAAGGTGGGGCTGGTCAGCCCCAGCATTTT,CSVEGGAGQPQHF
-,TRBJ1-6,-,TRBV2,TGTGCCAGCAGGGGTACAATCCTGAATTCACCCCTCCACTTT,CASRGTILNSPLHF
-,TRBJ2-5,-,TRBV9,TGTGCCAGCAGCGCCCGTGGATTAGAGACCCAGTACTTC,CASSARGLETQYF
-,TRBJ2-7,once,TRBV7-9,TGTGCCAGCAGCCCCTTACTACAGCGACAGCAGTACTTC,CASSPLLQRQQYF
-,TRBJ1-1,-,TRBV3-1,TGTGCCAGCAGCCAAGACAGGTTAGCTTTCTTT,CASSQDRLAFF
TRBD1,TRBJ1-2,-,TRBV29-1,TGCAGCGCCTGGGACAGTTCCTCTAACTATGGCTACACCTTC,CSAWDSSSNYGYTF
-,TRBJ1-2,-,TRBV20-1,TGCAGTGCTAGTGACTTGACTAACTATGGCTACACCTTC,CSASDLTNYGYTF
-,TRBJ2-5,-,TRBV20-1,TGCAGTGCTACGGGGGCTCGAGAGACCCAGTACTTC,CSATGARETQYF
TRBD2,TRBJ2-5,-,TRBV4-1,TGCGCCAGCAGCCAGCCCACTAGCGGGACGGAGACCCAGTACTTC,CASSQPTSGTETQYF
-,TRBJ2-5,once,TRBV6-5,TGTGCCAGCAGTTACTCAGACTTTTCGGAGACCCAGTACTTC,CASSYSDFSETQYF
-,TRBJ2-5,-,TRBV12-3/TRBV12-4,TGTGCCAGCAGTTTGTTAGTCGTAGAGACCCAGTACTTC,CASSLLVVETQYF
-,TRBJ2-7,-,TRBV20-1,TGCAGTGCGCGGACGGTTAACTACGAGCAGTACTTC,CSARTVNYEQYF
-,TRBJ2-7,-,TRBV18,TGTGCCAGCTCCGCAGGGACTTTATCCGAGCAGTACTTC,CASSAGTLSEQYF
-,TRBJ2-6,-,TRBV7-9,TGTGCCAGCAGCTTTGACTCTGCTGGGGCCAACGTCCTGACTTTC,CASSFDSAGANVLTF
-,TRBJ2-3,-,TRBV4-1,TGCGCCAGCAGCCAAGGAAGTACTACGAATTTT,CASSQGSTTNF
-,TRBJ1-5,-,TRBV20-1,TGCAGTGCTAGAGATCCCGGGGTCGGTCAGCCCCAGCATTTT,CSARDPGVGQPQHF
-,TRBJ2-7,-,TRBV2,TGTGCCAGCAGAGGTGACTTTTACGAGCAGTACTTC,CASRGDFYEQYF
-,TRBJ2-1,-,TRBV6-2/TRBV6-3,TGTGCCAGCAGTTACTCAGAGAACTACAATGAGCAGTTCTTC,CASSYSENYNEQFF
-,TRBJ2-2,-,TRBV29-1,TGCAGCGTAACGACAGTGAACACCGGGGAGCTGTTTTTT,CSVTTVNTGELFF
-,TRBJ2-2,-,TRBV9,TGTGCCAGCAGCCTAGGGCTGGACACCGGGGAGCTGTTTTTT,CASSLGLDTGELFF
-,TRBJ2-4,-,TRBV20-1,TGCAGTGCCTGGTACCTAGCCAAAAACATTCAGTACTTC,CSAWYLAKNIQYF
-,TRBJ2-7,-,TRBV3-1,TGTGCCAGCAGCCATATGGCTAGCTATGAGCAGTACTTC,CASSHMASYEQYF
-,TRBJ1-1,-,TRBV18,TGTGCCAGCTCACCCCAGGAGAACACTGAAGCTTTCTTT,CASSPQENTEAFF
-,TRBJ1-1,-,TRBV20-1,TGCAGTGCTAGGGTGGGACCTAACACTGAAGCTTTCTTT,CSARVGPNTEAFF
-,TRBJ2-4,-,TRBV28,TGTGCCAGCAGTCTTTCCAAAAACATTCAGTACTTC,CASSLSKNIQYF
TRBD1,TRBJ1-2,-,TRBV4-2,TGTGCCAGCAGCCAAGAACCCGGGACAGGCTATGGCTACACCTTC,CASSQEPGTGYGYTF
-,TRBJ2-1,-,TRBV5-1,TGCGCCAGCAGCTTGGTTCAGGGGAGCTCCTACAATGAGCAGTTCTTC,CASSLVQGSSYNEQFF
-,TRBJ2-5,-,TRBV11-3,TGTGCCAGCAGCTTAGAGGGTGGAGTGGAGACCCAGTACTTC,CASSLEGGVETQYF
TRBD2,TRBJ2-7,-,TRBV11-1,TGTGCCAGCAGCTTCCTGACTAGCGGGGGAAACCCAAATACCTACGAGCAGTACTTC,CASSFLTSGGNPNTYEQYF
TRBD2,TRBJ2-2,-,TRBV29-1,TGCAGCGCCGTGGGGGCTAGCGGGGTCACCGGGGAGCTGTTTTTT,CSAVGASGVTGELFF
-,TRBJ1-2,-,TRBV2,TGTGCCAGCAGGACACTCTCCCATGGCTACACCTTC,CASRTLSHGYTF
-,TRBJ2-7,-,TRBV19,TGTGCCAGTATTAACCGGGAAGAGCAGTACTTC,CASINREEQYF
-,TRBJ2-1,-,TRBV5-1,TGCGCCAGCAGCGTGGGGTCCGCGGGAGAGCAGTTCTTC,CASSVGSAGEQFF
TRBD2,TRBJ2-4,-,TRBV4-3,TGCGCCAGCAGCCTTGAAGCGGGGGGCATTAAAAACATTCAGTACTTC,CASSLEAGGIKNIQYF
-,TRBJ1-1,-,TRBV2,TGTGCCAGCGGCGGGGGAAGCACTGAAGCTTTCTTT,CASGGGSTEAFF
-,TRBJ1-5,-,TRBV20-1,TGCAGTGCTAGTGAGGGGACCCTAGGAGATCAGCCCCAGCATTTT,CSASEGTLGDQPQHF
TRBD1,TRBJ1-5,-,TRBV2,TGTGCCAGCAGACGGACAGGGGAAAGCAATCAGCCCCAGCATTTT,CASRRTGESNQPQHF
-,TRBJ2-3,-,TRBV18,TGTGCCAGCTCACCACAGGGATATAGCACAGATACGCAGTATTTT,CASSPQGYSTDTQYF
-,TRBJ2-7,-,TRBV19,TGTGCCAGTAGTATCGGAGCAGGCCTCTCCTACGAGCAGTACTTC,CASSIGAGLSYEQYF
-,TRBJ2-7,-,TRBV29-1,TGCAGCGTCTACCGGCCTTACGAGCAGTACTTC,CSVYRPYEQYF
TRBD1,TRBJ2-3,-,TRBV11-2,TGTGCCAGCAGCCCTCACGGGACAGGGGGCGCTTATACGCAGTATTTT,CASSPHGTGGAYTQYF
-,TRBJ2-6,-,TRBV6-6,TGTGCCAGCAGTGAGAGGAGTTCTGGGGCCAACGTCCTGACTTTC,CASSERSSGANVLTF
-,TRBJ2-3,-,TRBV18,TGTGCCAGCTCAAGGACTAGCACAGATACGCAGTATTTT,CASSRTSTDTQYF
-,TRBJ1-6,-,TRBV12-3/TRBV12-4,TGTGCCAGCAGTTTAGGACAGGATGGTTCACCCCTCCACTTT,CASSLGQDGSPLHF
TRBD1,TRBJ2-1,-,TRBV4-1,TGCGCCAGCAGCCAAGATTTCGGAACAGGGGGGTTCAATGAGCAGTTCTTC,CASSQDFGTGGFNEQFF
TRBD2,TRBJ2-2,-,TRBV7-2,TGTGCCAGCAGCTCCGGACTAGCGGGACTGAACACCGGGGAGCTGTTTTTT,CASSSGLAGLNTGELFF
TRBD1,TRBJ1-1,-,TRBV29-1,TGCAGCGTCAGGGGGCGAACGAACACTGAAGCTTTCTTT,CSVRGRTNTEAFF